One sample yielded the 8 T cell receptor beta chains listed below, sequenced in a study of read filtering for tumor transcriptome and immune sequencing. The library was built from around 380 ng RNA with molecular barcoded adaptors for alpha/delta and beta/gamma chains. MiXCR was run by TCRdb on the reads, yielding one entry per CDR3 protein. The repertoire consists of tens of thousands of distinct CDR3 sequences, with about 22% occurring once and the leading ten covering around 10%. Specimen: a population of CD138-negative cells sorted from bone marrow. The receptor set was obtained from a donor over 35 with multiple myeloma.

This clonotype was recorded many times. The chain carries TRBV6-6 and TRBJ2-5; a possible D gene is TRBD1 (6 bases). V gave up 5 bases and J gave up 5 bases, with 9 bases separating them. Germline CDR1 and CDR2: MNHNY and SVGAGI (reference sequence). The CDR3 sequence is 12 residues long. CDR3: CASSPDSETQYF. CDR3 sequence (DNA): TGTGCCAGCAGTCCGGACAGCGAGACCCAGTACTTC.

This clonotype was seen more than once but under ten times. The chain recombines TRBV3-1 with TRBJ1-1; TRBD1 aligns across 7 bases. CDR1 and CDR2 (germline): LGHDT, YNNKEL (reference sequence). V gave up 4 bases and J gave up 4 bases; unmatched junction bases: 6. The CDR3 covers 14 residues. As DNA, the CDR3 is TGTGCCAGCAGCCGTAGACAGGGTGGCACTGAAGCTTTCTTT. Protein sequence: CASSRRQGGTEAFF.

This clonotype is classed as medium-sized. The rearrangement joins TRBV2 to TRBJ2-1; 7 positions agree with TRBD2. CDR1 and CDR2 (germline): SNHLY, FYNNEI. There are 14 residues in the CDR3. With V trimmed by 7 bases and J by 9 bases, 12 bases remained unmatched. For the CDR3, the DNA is TGTGCCAGCAATCAGCGGGGCCCCCAGGGTGAGCAGTTCTTC. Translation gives CASNQRGPQGEQFF.

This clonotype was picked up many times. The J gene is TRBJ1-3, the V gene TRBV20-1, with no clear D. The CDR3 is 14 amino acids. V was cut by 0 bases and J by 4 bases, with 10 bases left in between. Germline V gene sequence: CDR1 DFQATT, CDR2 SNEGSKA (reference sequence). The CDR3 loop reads CSARDSDFGNTIYF. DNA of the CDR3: TGCAGTGCTAGAGATTCCGATTTCGGAAACACCATATATTTT.

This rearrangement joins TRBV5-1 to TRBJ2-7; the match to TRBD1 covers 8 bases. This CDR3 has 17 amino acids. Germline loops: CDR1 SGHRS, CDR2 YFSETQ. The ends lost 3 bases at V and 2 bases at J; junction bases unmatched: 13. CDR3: CASSSGTGNGRAYEQYF. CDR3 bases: TGCGCCAGCAGCTCCGGGACAGGCAACGGGCGGGCCTACGAGCAGTACTTC.

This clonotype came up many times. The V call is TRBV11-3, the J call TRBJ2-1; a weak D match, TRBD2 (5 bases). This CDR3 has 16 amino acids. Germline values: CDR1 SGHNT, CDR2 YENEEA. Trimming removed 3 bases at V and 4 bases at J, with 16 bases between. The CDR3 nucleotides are TGTGCCAGCAGCTTTTTGGTCAGGAGAGGGTACAATGAGCAGTTCTTC. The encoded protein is CASSFLVRRGYNEQFF.

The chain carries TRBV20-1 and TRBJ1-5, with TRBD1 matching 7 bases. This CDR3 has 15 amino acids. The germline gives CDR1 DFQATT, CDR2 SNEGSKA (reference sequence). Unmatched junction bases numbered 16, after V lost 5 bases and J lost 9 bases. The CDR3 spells CSAGLNRGRRGPQHF. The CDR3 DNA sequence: TGCAGTGCTGGCCTGAACAGGGGTCGCCGCGGGCCCCAGCATTTT.

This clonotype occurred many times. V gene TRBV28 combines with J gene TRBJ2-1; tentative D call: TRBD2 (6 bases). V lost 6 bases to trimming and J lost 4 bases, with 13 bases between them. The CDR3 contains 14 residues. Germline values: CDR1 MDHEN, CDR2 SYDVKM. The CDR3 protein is CASRSGGLYNEQFF. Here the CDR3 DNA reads TGTGCCAGCAGATCCGGGGGACTGTACAATGAGCAGTTCTTC.